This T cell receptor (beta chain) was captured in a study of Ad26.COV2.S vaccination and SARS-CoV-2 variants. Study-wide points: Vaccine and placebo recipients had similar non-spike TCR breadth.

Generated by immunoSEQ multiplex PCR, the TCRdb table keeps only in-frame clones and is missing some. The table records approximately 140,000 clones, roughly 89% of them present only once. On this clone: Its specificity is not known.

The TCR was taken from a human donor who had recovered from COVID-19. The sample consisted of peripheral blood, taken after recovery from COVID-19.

The CDR3 loop is CAWSVGRIYNSPLHF. For the CDR3, the DNA is TGTGCCTGGAGTGTAGGGAGGATCTATAATTCACCCCTCCACTTT. The chain is built from TRBV30 and TRBJ1-6; D remains ambiguous. The CDR3 is made up of 15 amino acids. V lost 0 bases and J 3 bases, leaving 9 bases between the germline ends. Germline assignment: CDR1 GTSNPN and CDR2 SVGIG (reference sequence).